These 28 T cell receptor beta chains were all obtained from the same sample, sequenced in a study of T cell responses to AZD1222 COVID-19 vaccine. Using immunoSEQ multiplex PCR, the repertoire was profiled, and TCRdb retains in-frame clones only, with some absent. The sample yields some 130,000 clones, approximately 85% seen once. Sequenced here: peripheral blood, sampled on day 0 of MenACWY control vaccination. The source is an adult in good health.

The chain links TRBV2 to TRBJ1-1; D call uncertain. Germline values: CDR1 SNHLY, CDR2 FYNNEI. CDR3 length equals 16 residues. The V end lost 6 bases, the J end lost 1 base, and 18 bases lay between the germline ends. Written as DNA, the CDR3 is TGTGCCAGCAGCGCCGGAAGGAAAGGGCCGAACACTGAAGCTTTCTTT. Amino acid sequence: CASSAGRKGPNTEAFF.

The chain couples TRBV15 to TRBJ2-2, with D unclear. CDR3 length: 13 residues. CDR1 LNHNV and CDR2 YYDKDF come from the germline V gene (reference sequence). Trimming took off 0 bases at V and 6 bases at J, with 5 bases between the two ends. This CDR3 reads CATSRDTAGELFF. CDR3 bases: TGTGCCACCAGCAGAGACACCGCCGGGGAGCTGTTTTTT.

CDR3 protein: CAWSHTGNTEAFF. The CDR3 bases are TGTGCCTGGAGTCACACAGGTAACACTGAAGCTTTCTTT. The rearrangement links TRBV30 to TRBJ1-1, with TRBD1 as a possible D gene (5 bases). V gave up 2 bases and J gave up 2 bases, with 9 bases separating them. The CDR3 runs to 13 residues. CDR1 is GTSNPN and CDR2 is SVGIG in the germline V gene (reference sequence).

In DNA form, the CDR3 reads TGTGCCACCTCGTCGACGGCTAACTATGGCTACACCTTC. Amino acid sequence: CATSSTANYGYTF. V gene TRBV24-1 combines with J gene TRBJ1-2; D gene ambiguous. V was trimmed by 9 bases and J by 0 bases, leaving 10 bases between them. This CDR3 spans 13 amino acids. Germline V lookup: CDR1 KGHDR, CDR2 SFDVKD.

This sequence joins TRBV7-9 and TRBJ1-1, with D possibly being TRBD1 (5 bases). The germline CDR1 and CDR2 sequences are SEHNR and FQNEAQ (reference sequence). The CDR3 loop spans 13 amino acids. The ends were cut back, 1 base at V and 10 bases at J, with 13 bases in the middle. CDR3 bases: TGTGCCAGCAGCTTAGAGGGGCCAGGGAGAGCTTTCTTT. This sequence encodes CASSLEGPGRAFF.

This rearrangement joins TRBV9 to TRBJ2-7; weak D call: TRBD2 (5 bases). V lost 3 bases to trimming and J lost 5 bases, with 6 bases between them. The germline CDR1 and CDR2 sequences are SGDLS and YYNGEE. The CDR3 has 11 amino acids. Written as DNA, the CDR3 is TGTGCCAGCAGCGCGGGAAACGAGCAGTACTTC. It codes for CASSAGNEQYF.

The J gene is TRBJ1-1, the V gene TRBV11-2; D not certain. Trimming took 0 bases from V and 4 from J, leaving 9 bases between them. Germline values: CDR1 SGHAT, CDR2 FQNNGV. There are 14 residues in the CDR3. The CDR3 loop is CASSLDGVGTEAFF. The DNA for the CDR3 is TGTGCCAGCAGCTTAGATGGAGTAGGCACTGAAGCTTTCTTT.

J is TRBJ2-7 and V is TRBV11-1; a weak D match, TRBD2 (5 bases). The CDR3 is 16 residues long. Germline V gene lookup returns CDR1 SGHAT and CDR2 FQDESV (reference sequence). Trimming took off 2 bases at V and 6 bases at J, with 20 bases between the two ends. The chain's CDR3 is CASSLQRGLSSGEQYF. CDR3 nucleotides: TGTGCCAGCAGCTTACAAAGAGGGTTGTCCTCGGGCGAGCAGTACTTC. Filled out from reference TRBV11-1 and TRBJ2-7, the complete variable domain reads EAEVAQSPRYKITEKSQAVAFWCDPISGHATLYWYRQILGQGPELLVQFQDESVVDDSQLPKDRFSAERLKGVDSTLKIQPAELGDSAMYLCASSLQRGLSSGEQYFGPGTRLTVT.

The chain recombines TRBV19 with TRBJ1-1; D remains ambiguous. V lost 7 bases and J lost 4, with 16 bases in between. Germline values: CDR1 LNHDA, CDR2 SQIVND (reference sequence). CDR3 length: 14 amino acids. The CDR3 here is CASTSRLDGTEAFF. In DNA, the CDR3 is TGTGCCAGTACTAGCCGGTTGGATGGCACTGAAGCTTTCTTT.

This clone has a single count. The gene calls are TRBV5-1 and TRBJ2-4, with D maybe TRBD2 (5 bases). V lost 0 bases and J 5 bases, leaving 12 bases between the germline ends. This CDR3 contains 15 residues. The germline gives CDR1 SGHRS, CDR2 YFSETQ. The CDR3 sequence is CASSLVGGPENIQYF. The CDR3 DNA reads as TGCGCCAGCAGCTTGGTTGGAGGACCAGAAAACATTCAGTACTTC. The complete variable domain, with remaining parts taken from reference TRBV5-1 and TRBJ2-4, reads KAGVTQTPRYLIKTRGQQVTLSCSPISGHRSVSWYQQTPGQGLQFLFEYFSETQRNKGNFPGRFSGRQFSNSRSEMNVSTLELGDSALYLCASSLVGGPENIQYFGAGTRLSVL.

The chain employs TRBV9 and TRBJ2-7; TRBD2 matches 7 bases. The V gene end was trimmed by 2 bases and the J gene end by 1 base; junction bases not matched to a gene: 3. Germline V CDR1 and CDR2: SGDLS, YYNGEE. The CDR3 loop spans 14 amino acids. The CDR3 DNA sequence: TGTGCCAGCAGCGTCAACGGGAGGTCCTACGAGCAGTACTTC. This encodes CASSVNGRSYEQYF.

This chain joins TRBV19 and TRBJ1-1; D is undetermined. The CDR3 totals 11 residues. Trimming pared 0 bases from V and 8 bases from J, leaving 4 bases between. Looked up from germline, CDR1 is LNHDA and CDR2 is SQIVND (reference sequence). CDR3 sequence reads: CASSIDREAFF. The CDR3 DNA sequence: TGTGCCAGTAGTATAGATCGGGAAGCTTTCTTT.

The V gene is TRBV24-1, the J gene TRBJ2-5, with 10 bases lining up with TRBD1. V lost 12 bases, J lost 5 bases, and 11 bases stayed unmatched. The CDR3 runs to 14 residues. Germline CDR1 is KGHDR and CDR2 is SFDVKD. CDR3 coding DNA: TGTGCCTCTTCCGGGACAGGGGAGGGGGAGACCCAGTACTTC. Its translation is CASSGTGEGETQYF.

The chain is built from TRBV7-9 and TRBJ1-4; D gene unclear. The CDR3 is 13 residues long. From germline, CDR1 is SEHNR and CDR2 FQNEAQ (reference sequence). Trimming cost V 5 bases and J 8 bases, with 12 bases left between them. CDR3 bases: TGTGCCAGCAGCGCCGCAGAGTGGGAAAAACTGTTTTTT. Its protein product is CASSAAEWEKLFF.

The V gene is TRBV2, the J gene TRBJ2-1; no clear D. The V gene's germline CDR1 is SNHLY and CDR2 FYNNEI. V was pared by 8 bases and J by 5 bases, with 13 bases between. This CDR3 spans 13 amino acids. The CDR3 loop is CASLPNENNEQFF. The CDR3 DNA reads TGTGCCAGCCTCCCGAATGAGAACAATGAGCAGTTCTTC.

This chain connects TRBV11-2 to TRBJ2-7; 7 bases line up with TRBD1. The CDR3 runs to 15 residues. The junction had 10 bases not matched to a gene; V was cut back by 5 bases and J by 3 bases. Germline V gene lookup returns CDR1 SGHAT and CDR2 FQNNGV. The CDR3 spells CASSQTGTAVYEQYF. CDR3 sequence (DNA): TGTGCCAGCAGCCAAACCGGGACAGCCGTCTACGAGCAGTACTTC.

This clone has a handful of counts. The V gene is TRBV5-1, the J gene TRBJ1-6, with D maybe TRBD1 (6 bases). Deletions cut 0 bases from V and 7 bases from J, with 14 bases between. Germline loops: CDR1 SGHRS, CDR2 YFSETQ. The CDR3 is 16 amino acids. CDR3 in amino acids: CASSLDSDRKNSPLHF. For the CDR3, the DNA is TGCGCCAGCAGCTTGGACTCGGACAGAAAGAATTCACCCCTCCACTTT.

This clone was observed a few times. This chain links TRBV29-1 with TRBJ2-7; D is ambiguous. The germline gives CDR1 SQVTM, CDR2 ANQGSEA. Trimming removed 0 bases from V and 2 bases from J, with 5 bases in between. The CDR3 runs to 12 residues. The DNA of the CDR3 is TGCAGCGTTGAAGATTCCGCCTACGAGCAGTACTTC. Translated, it gives CSVEDSAYEQYF.

The chain combines TRBV7-7 with TRBJ2-7, with D tentatively TRBD1 (6 bases). Germline-derived CDR1 and CDR2 are SSHAT and FNYEAQ (reference sequence). Trimming took off 2 bases at V and 6 bases at J, with 11 bases between the two ends. This CDR3 is built from 13 residues. The CDR3 DNA reads TGTGCCAGCAGCTTATCACAGGGACGCGAGCAGTACTTC. It specifies CASSLSQGREQYF.

The V gene is TRBV7-3, the J gene TRBJ1-1, with D tentatively TRBD1 (5 bases). CDR3 length equals 15 residues. The germline gives CDR1 SGHTA, CDR2 FQGTGA. V was shortened by 3 bases and J by 1 base, with 12 bases between the two germline ends. The CDR3 region is CASSLSGTANTEAFF. The DNA for the CDR3 is TGTGCCAGCAGCTTGAGTGGGACGGCGAACACTGAAGCTTTCTTT.

The V call is TRBV19, the J call TRBJ2-7, with 9 bases aligning to TRBD1. The trim removed 9 bases at V and 0 bases at J, leaving 15 bases unmatched. Germline V gives CDR1 LNHDA, CDR2 SQIVND (reference sequence). This CDR3 comprises 17 residues. The CDR3 region has the DNA TGTGCCAGGAGCCACCACTACCGGGACAGGGACTCCTACGAGCAGTACTTC. Amino acid sequence: CARSHHYRDRDSYEQYF.

The chain employs TRBV18 and TRBJ1-5; D is undetermined. The ends were cut back, 3 bases at V and 2 bases at J, with 14 bases in the middle. Germline values: CDR1 KGHSH, CDR2 LQKENI. This CDR3 has 16 amino acids. The CDR3 coding sequence is TGTGCCAGCTCACCGCGGGCCCCTGGTGGCAATCAGCCCCAGCATTTT. Translation gives CASSPRAPGGNQPQHF.

This clone was observed a handful of times. The V and J genes are TRBV27 and TRBJ1-6, with D unclear. The CDR3 is 14 residues long. CDR1 and CDR2 from the germline V gene are MNHEY and SMNVEV (reference sequence). V lost 2 bases to trimming and J lost 6 bases, with 8 bases between them. CDR3 region: CASSLQLFNSPLHF. The CDR3 DNA sequence: TGTGCCAGCAGTTTACAACTCTTTAATTCACCCCTCCACTTT.

This chain links TRBV3-1 (or the pseudogene TRBV3-2) with TRBJ2-2; D ambiguous. The germline V gene encodes CDR1 LGHDT and CDR2 YNNKEL (reference sequence). Trimming pared 5 bases from V and 1 base from J, leaving 11 bases between. This CDR3 comprises 15 residues. This CDR3 reads CASSSRRLNTGELFF. The DNA of the CDR3 is TGTGCCAGCAGCTCAAGACGGTTGAACACCGGGGAGCTGTTTTTT.

This chain uses TRBV19 with TRBJ2-2, with D possibly matching TRBD1 (7 bases). CDR1 and CDR2 (germline): LNHDA, SQIVND (reference sequence). V lost 5 bases and J lost 4, with 11 bases in between. CDR3 length: 14 residues. DNA of the CDR3: TGTGCCAGTAGTCCAGGGGGGTTCACCGGGGAGCTGTTTTTT. This encodes CASSPGGFTGELFF. Full variable domain (remainder filled in from reference TRBV19 and TRBJ2-2): DGGITQSPKYLFRKEGQNVTLSCEQNLNHDAMYWYRQDPGQGLRLIYYSQIVNDFQKGDIAEGYSVSREKKESFPLTVTSAQKNPTAFYLCASSPGGFTGELFFGEGSRLTVL.

The chain combines TRBV6-4 with TRBJ1-2; 12 nucleotides align to TRBD1. This CDR3 is 15 amino acids long. The J segment lost 8 bases and the V segment lost 8 bases, leaving 12 bases of the junction unmatched. Germline CDR1 MRHNA, CDR2 SNTAGT. CDR3 bases: TGTGCCAGCCGACCCGGGACAGGGGGCGCGTGGGGCTACACCTTC. It translates to CASRPGTGGAWGYTF.

This chain uses TRBV7-3 with TRBJ1-2; D might be TRBD1 (5 bases). Trimming removed 5 bases from V and 2 bases from J, with 12 bases in between. Germline CDR1 SGHTA, CDR2 FQGTGA. The CDR3 is 14 residues long. DNA of the CDR3: TGTGCCAGCAGCGGGGACCGACTAAACTATGGCTACACCTTC. It is translated as CASSGDRLNYGYTF.

The chain recombines TRBV3-1 (or the pseudogene TRBV3-2) with TRBJ2-3, with D possibly being TRBD1 or TRBD2 (5 bases each). This CDR3 contains 16 residues. The germline V gene encodes CDR1 LGHDT and CDR2 YNNKEL (reference sequence). Trimming removed 5 bases at V and 11 bases at J, with 26 bases between. As DNA, the CDR3 is TGTGCCAGCAGCAAGCCGGGACGTGTTAATATCTTGTGGCAGTATTTT. Amino acids: CASSKPGRVNILWQYF.